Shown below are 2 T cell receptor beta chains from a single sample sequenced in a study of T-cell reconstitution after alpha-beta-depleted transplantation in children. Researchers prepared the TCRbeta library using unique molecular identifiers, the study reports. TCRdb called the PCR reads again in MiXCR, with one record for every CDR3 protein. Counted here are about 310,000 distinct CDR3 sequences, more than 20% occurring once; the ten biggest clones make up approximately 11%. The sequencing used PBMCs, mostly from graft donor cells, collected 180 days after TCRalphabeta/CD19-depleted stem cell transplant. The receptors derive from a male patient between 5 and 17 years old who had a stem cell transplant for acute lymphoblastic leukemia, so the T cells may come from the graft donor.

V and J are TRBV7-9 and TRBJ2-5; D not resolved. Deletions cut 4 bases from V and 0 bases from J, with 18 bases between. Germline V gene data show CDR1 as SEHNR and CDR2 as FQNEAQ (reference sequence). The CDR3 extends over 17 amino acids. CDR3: CASSSTIYLSYQETQYF. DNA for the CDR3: TGTGCCAGCAGCTCAACGATCTACCTCTCTTACCAAGAGACCCAGTACTTC.

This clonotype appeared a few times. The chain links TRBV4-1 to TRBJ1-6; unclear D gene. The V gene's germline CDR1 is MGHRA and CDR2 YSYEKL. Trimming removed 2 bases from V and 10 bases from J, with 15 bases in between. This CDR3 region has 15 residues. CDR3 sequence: CASSQLGWRHSPLHF. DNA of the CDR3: TGCGCCAGCAGCCAATTAGGTTGGAGGCACTCACCCCTCCACTTT.